These 20 T cell receptor beta chains share one sample of origin, sequenced in a study of shared clonotypes between healthy human individuals. The method was immunoSEQ multiplex PCR; TCRdb's version includes in-frame clones alone and lacks a portion of them. The sample includes roughly 500,000 clones, roughly three quarters of them seen just once. The sequenced sample was PBMCs. These TCRs come from a woman between 35 and 50 years old in good health. Some clones in this sample may be carry-over from other donors' samples.

The rearrangement uses TRBV5-1 and TRBJ2-3; D might be TRBD2 (7 bases). The germline gives CDR1 SGHRS, CDR2 YFSETQ. The CDR3 is made up of 16 amino acids. Trimming removed 4 bases from V and 0 bases from J, with 15 bases in between. The DNA of the CDR3 is TGCGCCAGCAGCCCGGGGGCTAGCGGTAGCACAGATACGCAGTATTTT. Translated, it gives CASSPGASGSTDTQYF. Variable domain in full (rest from reference TRBV5-1 and TRBJ2-3): KAGVTQTPRYLIKTRGQQVTLSCSPISGHRSVSWYQQTPGQGLQFLFEYFSETQRNKGNFPGRFSGRQFSNSRSEMNVSTLELGDSALYLCASSPGASGSTDTQYFGPGTRLTVL.

This clone appeared a few times. The chain combines TRBV7-2 with TRBJ2-1; 8 nucleotides line up with TRBD1. This CDR3 is built from 15 residues. CDR1 SGHTA and CDR2 FQGNSA come from the germline V gene. V lost 5 bases and J lost 9; bases outside the gene matches: 12. The CDR3 sequence: CASSTQGAIMREQFF. CDR3 sequence (DNA): TGTGCCAGCAGCACCCAGGGGGCCATAATGCGTGAGCAGTTCTTC.

The sample holds a few counts of this clone. This chain joins TRBV5-6 and TRBJ2-7, with TRBD2 matching over 9 bases. The junction had 14 bases not matched to a gene; V was cut back by 0 bases and J by 7 bases. CDR3 size: 17 residues. Germline loops: CDR1 SGHDT, CDR2 YYEEEE. Written as DNA, the CDR3 is TGTGCCAGCAGCTTGGCTTCAGCGGCTAGGGGACTAGCAGAGCAGTACTTC. Amino acid sequence: CASSLASAARGLAEQYF.

The chain is built from TRBV18 and TRBJ2-5; tentatively, D is TRBD1 (6 bases). Germline values: CDR1 KGHSH, CDR2 LQKENI. Trimming shortened V by 0 bases and J by 4 bases, and 9 bases separated the two germline ends. This CDR3 has 14 residues. The CDR3 reads CASSPPGARETQYF. The DNA of the CDR3 is TGTGCCAGCTCACCACCGGGGGCCCGAGAGACCCAGTACTTC.

This clone showed up just once. The chain combines TRBV5-1 with TRBJ2-7, with 8 bases identical to TRBD2. Trimming took 4 bases from V and 2 from J; bases not matched to a gene: 5. The CDR3 totals 14 residues. CDR1 and CDR2 from the germline V gene are SGHRS and YFSETQ. In nucleotides, the CDR3 is TGCGCCAGCAGCACTGGACTAGCCCCCTACGAGCAGTACTTC. It yields the protein CASSTGLAPYEQYF. Together with reference TRBV5-1 and TRBJ2-7, the CDR3 gives the full variable domain: KAGVTQTPRYLIKTRGQQVTLSCSPISGHRSVSWYQQTPGQGLQFLFEYFSETQRNKGNFPGRFSGRQFSNSRSEMNVSTLELGDSALYLCASSTGLAPYEQYFGPGTRLTVT.

This rearrangement joins TRBV5-1 to TRBJ2-6; D possibly corresponds to TRBD1 (6 bases). Germline lookup yields CDR1 SGHRS and CDR2 YFSETQ. The CDR3 has 17 amino acids. V gave up 1 base and J gave up 4 bases, with 15 bases separating them. CDR3 region: CASSLTTTGFGANVLTF. The CDR3 coding sequence is TGCGCCAGCAGCTTGACCACCACAGGGTTCGGGGCCAACGTCCTGACTTTC.

The genes are TRBV6-6 and TRBJ1-1; 7 nucleotides align to TRBD1. CDR3 length: 14 residues. The germline V gene has CDR1 MNHNY and CDR2 SVGAGI (reference sequence). Losses at the gene ends were 7 bases for V and 1 base for J; bases not matched to a gene: 6. In nucleotides, the CDR3 is TGTGCCAGCACCAGACAGGGCCAGAACACTGAAGCTTTCTTT. Its protein product is CASTRQGQNTEAFF.

The rearrangement links TRBV30 to TRBJ2-7, with 7 bases that match TRBD2. The CDR3 sequence is 13 residues long. Germline loops: CDR1 GTSNPN, CDR2 SVGIG (reference sequence). With V trimmed by 3 bases and J by 4 bases, 6 bases remained unmatched. The CDR3 bases are TGTGCCTGGAGACGGGGTAGCGGGTACGAGCAGTACTTC. Its translation is CAWRRGSGYEQYF.

The chain links TRBV28 to TRBJ2-5, with TRBD1 identical over 11 bases. This CDR3 has 15 amino acids. Germline V gives CDR1 MDHEN, CDR2 SYDVKM. Trimming cost V 6 bases and J 4 bases; bases outside gene matches: 7. CDR3 in DNA: TGTGCCAGCAGGTTAGGCGGGACAGGGGGAGAGACCCAGTACTTC. As protein: CASRLGGTGGETQYF.

This clone appeared a few times. This likely came from a read error, as a far larger clone is one base away. The chain is built from TRBV30 and TRBJ1-1; no clear D. There are 11 residues in the CDR3. V gave up 3 bases and J gave up 5 bases, with 7 bases separating them. In germline, CDR1 is GTSNPN, CDR2 SVGIG (reference sequence). This CDR3 reads CAWRGMTEAFF. CDR3 bases: TGTGCCTGGAGGGGCATGACTGAAGCTTTCTTT.

V is TRBV20-1 and J is TRBJ2-5, with TRBD2 matching 7 bases. Germline V gene lookup returns CDR1 DFQATT and CDR2 SNEGSKA (reference sequence). J lost 3 bases, V lost 7 bases, and 2 bases had no gene match. The CDR3 extends over 11 amino acids. The CDR3 sequence: CSGAGEETQYF. The CDR3 nucleotides are TGCAGTGGGGCGGGAGAAGAGACCCAGTACTTC.

In regard to this clone: The same CDR3 is also encoded by other DNA sequences in this sample. This chain uses TRBV5-1 with TRBJ2-7, with TRBD2 identical over 9 bases. Trimming at V came to 6 bases and at J to 5 bases, leaving 15 bases not matched to a gene. CDR3 size: 16 residues. In germline, CDR1 is SGHRS, CDR2 YFSETQ. The CDR3 DNA sequence: TGCGCCAGCAAAACTTATCGCGGGAGGGGGGGCGACGAGCAGTACTTC. Translating gives CASKTYRGRGGDEQYF.

The chain has TRBV5-1 and TRBJ1-2, with unresolved D. V lost 0 bases and J lost 6, with 15 bases in between. CDR3 length: 15 residues. Germline CDR1 SGHRS, CDR2 YFSETQ. The CDR3 region is CASSLGLGYADGYTF. The CDR3 DNA reads as TGCGCCAGCAGCTTGGGGCTAGGGTACGCGGATGGCTACACCTTC.

V usage is TRBV10-3 and J usage is TRBJ2-7, with TRBD1 matching over 10 bases. Germline CDR1 reads ENHRY; CDR2 reads SYGVKD. Losses at the gene ends were 6 bases for V and 7 bases for J; bases not matched to a gene: 9. The CDR3 extends over 14 amino acids. This chain's CDR3 is CAISQGQGVGEQYF. The CDR3 nucleotides read TGTGCCATCAGCCAAGGACAGGGGGTAGGTGAGCAGTACTTC.

The chain links TRBV2 to TRBJ1-5; tentatively, D is TRBD1 (6 bases). Trimming pared 7 bases from V and 7 bases from J, leaving 17 bases between. The CDR3 is made up of 14 amino acids. The germline CDR1 and CDR2 sequences are SNHLY and FYNNEI. The CDR3 DNA reads TGTGCCAGCACCCCATGGGGGGGCGGACAGCCCCAGCATTTT. Its translation: CASTPWGGGQPQHF.

This chain joins TRBV7-8 and TRBJ2-1, with unresolved D. V was cut by 0 bases and J by 9 bases, with 12 bases left in between. Per the germline V gene, CDR1 is SGHVS and CDR2 is FQNEAQ. This CDR3 comprises 14 residues. In DNA, the CDR3 is TGTGCCAGCAGCTTAGCTAGGATCTGGGGTGAGCAGTTCTTC. It yields the protein CASSLARIWGEQFF.

This clone was counted once. This chain connects TRBV18 to TRBJ1-5; the D gene is possibly TRBD1 (6 bases). CDR3 length: 16 residues. The V gene's germline CDR1 is KGHSH and CDR2 LQKENI. V lost 1 base to trimming and J lost 1 base, with 11 bases between them. DNA for the CDR3: TGTGCCAGCTCACCACAGGGCGGGGGCAGCAATCAGCCCCAGCATTTT. Amino acid sequence: CASSPQGGGSNQPQHF. Together with reference TRBV18 and TRBJ1-5, the CDR3 gives the full variable domain: NAGVMQNPRHLVRRRGQEARLRCSPMKGHSHVYWYRQLPEEGLKFMVYLQKENIIDESGMPKERFSAEFPKEGPSILRIQQVVRGDSAAYFCASSPQGGGSNQPQHFGDGTRLSIL.

The chain combines TRBV7-2 with TRBJ2-1; 9 bases line up with TRBD1. Germline CDR1 SGHTA, CDR2 FQGNSA. Trimming cost V 5 bases and J 5 bases; bases outside gene matches: 10. The CDR3 is made up of 16 amino acids. The CDR3 protein is CASSPDGTGSHNEQFF. Written as DNA, the CDR3 is TGTGCCAGCAGCCCCGACGGGACAGGGAGCCACAATGAGCAGTTCTTC.

The rearrangement links TRBV7-7 to TRBJ2-3; a possible D gene is TRBD1 (5 bases). There are 13 residues in the CDR3. Germline V CDR1 and CDR2: SSHAT, FNYEAQ (reference sequence). Here the CDR3 DNA reads TGTGCTAGTGGGTCAGGGTCAACAGATACGCAGTATTTT. Protein: CASGSGSTDTQYF. Drawing the rest from reference TRBV7-7 and TRBJ2-3, the complete variable domain is GAGVSQSPRYKVTKRGQDVTLRCDPISSHATLYWYQQALGQGPEFLTYFNYEAQPDKSGLPSDRFSAERPEGSISTLTIQRTEQRDSAMYRCASGSGSTDTQYFGPGTRLTVL.

This rearrangement joins TRBV19 to TRBJ1-5, with 9 positions matching TRBD1. The germline V gene has CDR1 LNHDA and CDR2 SQIVND (reference sequence). J lost 2 bases, V lost 6 bases, and 8 bases had no gene match. CDR3 length equals 16 residues. CDR3 bases: TGTGCCAGTAGCGCAACAGGGGGCCTCGGCAATCAGCCCCAGCATTTT. Its translation is CASSATGGLGNQPQHF. Full variable domain (outside the CDR3, taken from reference TRBV19 and TRBJ1-5): DGGITQSPKYLFRKEGQNVTLSCEQNLNHDAMYWYRQDPGQGLRLIYYSQIVNDFQKGDIAEGYSVSREKKESFPLTVTSAQKNPTAFYLCASSATGGLGNQPQHFGDGTRLSIL.